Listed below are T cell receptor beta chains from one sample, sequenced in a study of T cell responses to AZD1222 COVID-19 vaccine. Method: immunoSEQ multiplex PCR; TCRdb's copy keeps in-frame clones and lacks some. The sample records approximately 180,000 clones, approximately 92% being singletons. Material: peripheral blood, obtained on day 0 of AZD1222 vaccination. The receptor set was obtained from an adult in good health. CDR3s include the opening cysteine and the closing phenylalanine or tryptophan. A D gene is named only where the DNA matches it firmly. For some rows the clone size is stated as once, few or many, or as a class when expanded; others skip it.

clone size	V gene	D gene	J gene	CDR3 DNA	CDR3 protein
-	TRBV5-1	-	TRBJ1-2	TGCGCCAGCAGCTTCACAGATATCTATGGCTACACCTTC	CASSFTDIYGYTF
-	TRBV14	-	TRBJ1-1	TGTGCCAGCAGCCGGCCTGTGGACTTCACTGAAGCTTTCTTT	CASSRPVDFTEAFF
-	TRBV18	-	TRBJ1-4	TGTGCCAGCTCACCTCCCGGACACACAAATGAAAAACTGTTTTTT	CASSPPGHTNEKLFF
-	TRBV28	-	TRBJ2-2	TGTGCCAGCAGTCCGACCGTAGGACAGAACACCGGGGAGCTGTTTTTT	CASSPTVGQNTGELFF
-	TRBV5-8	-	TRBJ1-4	TGTGCCAGCACTAGGAGGGAGGTCCGAGAAAAACTGTTTTTT	CASTRREVREKLFF
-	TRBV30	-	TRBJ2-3	TGTGCCTGGAGTGTCCTAGCAGATAGCACAGATACGCAGTATTTT	CAWSVLADSTDTQYF
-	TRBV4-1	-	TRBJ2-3	TGCGCCAGCAGCCCCGGAAGGGGGAAGGGCACAGATACGCAGTATTTT	CASSPGRGKGTDTQYF
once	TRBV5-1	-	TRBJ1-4	TGCGCCAGCAGCCCCCGTGGGACGGGAGAAAAACTGTTTTTT	CASSPRGTGEKLFF
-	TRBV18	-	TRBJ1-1	TGTGCCAGTGGGGGAGGGGCTGACGGGTCCGCTGAAGCTTTCTTT	CASGGGADGSAEAFF
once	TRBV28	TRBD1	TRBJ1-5	TGTGCCAGCAGTTTATGGGGGATCGGACAGGGTAGCAATCAGCCCCAGCATTTT	CASSLWGIGQGSNQPQHF
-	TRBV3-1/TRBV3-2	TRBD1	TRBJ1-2	TGTGCCAGCAGCTCCCGGGACAGGGTGTATGGCTACACCTTC	CASSSRDRVYGYTF
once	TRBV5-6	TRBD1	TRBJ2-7	TGTGCCAGCAGCCCCACGTCCGGGACAGGGACCTACGAGCAGTACTTC	CASSPTSGTGTYEQYF
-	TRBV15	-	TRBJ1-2	TGTGCCACCAGCAGAGCGGTCCCAGAACTTGGCTACACCTTC	CATSRAVPELGYTF
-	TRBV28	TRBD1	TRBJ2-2	TGTGCCAGCAGTTTTAACAGGGGGGTCACCGGGGAGCTGTTTTTT	CASSFNRGVTGELFF
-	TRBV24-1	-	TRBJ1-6	TGTGCCACCAGTGAGGGGGGGACGGGGAATTCACCCCTCCACTTT	CATSEGGTGNSPLHF
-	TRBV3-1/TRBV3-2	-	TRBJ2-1	TGTGCCAGCAGCCAAGGTCGGAGTAGCTGGAATGAGCAGTTCTTC	CASSQGRSSWNEQFF
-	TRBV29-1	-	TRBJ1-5	TGCAGCGTTGAAGATCCCGGACAGCCCCAGCATTTT	CSVEDPGQPQHF